The rows below give T cell receptor beta chains drawn from one sample of a study of tumor-infiltrating lymphocytes in primary liver carcinoma. One entry per CDR3 protein, called by TCRdb with MiXCR from the multiplex PCR reads. The sample includes around 100,000 distinct CDR3 sequences, approximately 70% of them seen just once. The sequenced sample consisted of liver tumor tissue from sampling region 2. These receptors were taken from a woman aged 60-75 years with primary liver carcinoma and hepatitis B virus infection. CDR3s include the opening cysteine and the closing phenylalanine or tryptophan. D genes are given only for firm matches. Size values are once, few and many counts, or a class for expanded clones, and some rows have none.

TRBV7-9	few	-	TRBJ2-1	TGTGCCAGCAGCCACGGGACGGCGGGGAATGAGCAGTTCTTC	CASSHGTAGNEQFF
TRBV29-1	-	-	TRBJ2-1	TGCAGCTTGAAGACAGAGGGACCCTACAATGAGCAGTTCTTC	CSLKTEGPYNEQFF
TRBV6-6	-	-	TRBJ2-2	TGTGCCAGCAGTTACTCAGGGGGTTCCTTGGAGCTGTTTTTT	CASSYSGGSLELFF
TRBV30	-	TRBD2	TRBJ2-1	TGTGTCTGGAGTCCGGGACTAGCGGGCTACAATGAGCAGTTCTTC	CVWSPGLAGYNEQFF
TRBV11-2	-	-	TRBJ2-2	TGTACCAGCAGCTTAGAGCCAGGGGCGCACGTGGAGCTGTTCTTT	CTSSLEPGAHVELFF
TRBV11-2	-	-	TRBJ1-1	TGTGACAGCAGCTATAAACATGCTGAAGCTTTCTTT	CDSSYKHAEAFF
TRBV10-3	-	-	TRBJ2-3	TGTGCCATCAGTATGGGGGGAGGCGCAGATACGCAGTATTTT	CAISMGGGADTQYF
TRBV2	-	TRBD1	TRBJ2-3	TGTGCCGGCAGTGATTGGGGGACAGGAAGCACAGATACGCAGTATTTT	CAGSDWGTGSTDTQYF
TRBV28	-	-	TRBJ2-3	TGTGCCAGCAGTAGACGACGCCATGCTAGCGCAGATACGCAGTATTTT	CASSRRRHASADTQYF
TRBV29-1	-	-	TRBJ2-1	TGCAGCGTTGAAGAGATCCCACTACTAGTGGGAGAAAGAGTGAACAATGAGCAGTTCTTC	CSVEEIPLLVGERVNNEQFF
TRBV7-6	-	-	TRBJ2-3	TGTGTCAGCAGCTTCTTGTACCGACAGTATTTT	CVSSFLYRQYF
TRBV6-2/TRBV6-3	once	-	TRBJ2-7	TGTGCCGGTCTGAAGGGGACATCCTACGAGCAGTACTTC	CAGLKGTSYEQYF
TRBV7-8	many	-	TRBJ2-1	TGTGCCAGCAGCTTAAGGATCGGGAGCTCCTACAATGAGCAGTTCTTC	CASSLRIGSSYNEQFF
TRBV5-1	many	-	TRBJ2-1	TGCGCCAGCAGCTTGGCCCTGTACGGGGATATTGGTGAGCAGTTCTTC	CASSLALYGDIGEQFF
TRBV29-1	-	-	TRBJ2-7	TGCAGCGTTGAAGACACAGGCGAGCAGCACTTC	CSVEDTGEQHF
TRBV29-1	-	TRBD1	TRBJ1-2	TGCAGCGTATGGCAGGGGGATCGAGGATACACCTTC	CSVWQGDRGYTF
TRBV6-2/TRBV6-3	-	-	TRBJ2-7	TGTGCTAGCAGCCGACTAGGAGAAACCTCCCACGAGCAGTACTTC	CASSRLGETSHEQYF